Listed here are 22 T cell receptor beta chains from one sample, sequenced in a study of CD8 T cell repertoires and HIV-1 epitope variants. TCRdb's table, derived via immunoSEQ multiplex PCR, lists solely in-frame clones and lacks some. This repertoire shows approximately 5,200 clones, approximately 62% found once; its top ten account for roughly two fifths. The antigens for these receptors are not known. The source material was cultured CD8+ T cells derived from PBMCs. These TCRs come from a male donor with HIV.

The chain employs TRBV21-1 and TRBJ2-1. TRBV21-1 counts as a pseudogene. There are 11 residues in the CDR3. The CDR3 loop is CASSRHREQFF. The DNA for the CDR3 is TGTGCCAGCAGCAGGCATAGAGAGCAGTTCTTC.

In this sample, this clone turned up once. The CDR3 loop reads CASSLNGGGDTEAFF. In nucleotides, the CDR3 is TGTGCCAGCAGCTTAAATGGGGGAGGGGACACTGAAGCTTTCTTT. V gene TRBV7-3 combines with J gene TRBJ1-1, with D possibly matching TRBD1 (5 bases). V gave up 1 base and J gave up 3 bases, with 12 bases separating them. The CDR3 runs 15 residues. Germline V gene sequence: CDR1 SGHTA, CDR2 FQGTGA.

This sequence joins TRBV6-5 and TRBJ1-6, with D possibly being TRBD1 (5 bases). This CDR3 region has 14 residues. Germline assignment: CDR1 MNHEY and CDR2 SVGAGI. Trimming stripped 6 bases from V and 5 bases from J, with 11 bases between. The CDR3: CASRIGTDNSPLHF. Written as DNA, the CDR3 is TGTGCCAGCAGAATCGGGACCGATAATTCACCCCTCCACTTT.

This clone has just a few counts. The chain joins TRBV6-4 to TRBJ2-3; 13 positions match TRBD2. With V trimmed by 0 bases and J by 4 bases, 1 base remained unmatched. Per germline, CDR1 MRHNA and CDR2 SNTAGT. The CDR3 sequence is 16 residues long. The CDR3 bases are TGTGCCAGCAGTGACTCAACTAGCGGGGGGGCAGATACGCAGTATTTT. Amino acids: CASSDSTSGGADTQYF.

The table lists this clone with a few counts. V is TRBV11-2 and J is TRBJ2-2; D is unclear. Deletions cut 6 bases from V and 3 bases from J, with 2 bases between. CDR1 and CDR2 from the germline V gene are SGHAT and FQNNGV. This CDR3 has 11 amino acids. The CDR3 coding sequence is TGTGCCAGCAGTTACACCGGGGAGCTGTTTTTT. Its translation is CASSYTGELFF.

CDR3 sequence: CASSGLSRTGELFF. The CDR3 coding sequence is TGTGCCAGCAGCGGACTGTCCCGCACCGGGGAGCTGTTTTTT. J is TRBJ2-2 and V is TRBV7-6, with D maybe TRBD2 (5 bases). The CDR3 loop spans 14 amino acids. The germline CDR1 and CDR2 sequences are SGHVS and FNYEAQ. V was shortened by 5 bases and J by 4 bases, with 11 bases between the two germline ends.

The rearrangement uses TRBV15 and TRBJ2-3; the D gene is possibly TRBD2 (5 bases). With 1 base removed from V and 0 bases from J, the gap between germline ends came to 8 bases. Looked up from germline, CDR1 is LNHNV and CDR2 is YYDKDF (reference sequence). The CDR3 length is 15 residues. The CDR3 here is CATSRVTGSTDTQYF. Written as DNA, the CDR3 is TGTGCCACCAGCAGAGTAACGGGAAGCACAGATACGCAGTATTTT. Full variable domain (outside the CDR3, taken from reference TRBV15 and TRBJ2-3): DAMVIQNPRYQVTQFGKPVTLSCSQTLNHNVMYWYQQKSSQAPKLLFHYYDKDFNNEADTPDNFQSRRPNTSFCFLDIRSPGLGDTAMYLCATSRVTGSTDTQYFGPGTRLTVL.

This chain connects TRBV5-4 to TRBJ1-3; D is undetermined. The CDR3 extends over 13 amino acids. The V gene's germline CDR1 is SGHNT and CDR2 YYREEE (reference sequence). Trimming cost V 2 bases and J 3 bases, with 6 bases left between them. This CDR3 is CASSLLGGNTIYF. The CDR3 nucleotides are TGTGCCAGCAGCTTACTCGGTGGAAACACCATATATTTT.

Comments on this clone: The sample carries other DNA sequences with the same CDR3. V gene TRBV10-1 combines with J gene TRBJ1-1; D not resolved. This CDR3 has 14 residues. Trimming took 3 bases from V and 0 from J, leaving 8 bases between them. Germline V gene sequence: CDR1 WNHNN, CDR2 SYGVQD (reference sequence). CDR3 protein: CASSDGSLNTEAFF. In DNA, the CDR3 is TGCGCCAGCAGTGATGGGAGTTTGAACACTGAAGCTTTCTTT.

In nucleotides, the CDR3 is TGTGCCAGCACCCCTCTAGCGGGAAGCACAGATACGCAGTATTTT. This encodes CASTPLAGSTDTQYF. The chain employs TRBV28 and TRBJ2-3; 9 positions match TRBD2. CDR1 MDHEN and CDR2 SYDVKM come from the germline V gene. J was trimmed by 0 bases and V by 7 bases; bases with no gene match: 5. The CDR3 sequence is 15 residues long.

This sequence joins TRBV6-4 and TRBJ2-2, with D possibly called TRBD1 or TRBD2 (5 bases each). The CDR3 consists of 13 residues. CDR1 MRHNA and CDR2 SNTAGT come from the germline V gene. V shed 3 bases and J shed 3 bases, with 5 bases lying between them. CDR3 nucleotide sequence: TGTGCCAGCAGTGAGGGGGACACCGGGGAGCTGTTTTTT. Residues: CASSEGDTGELFF.

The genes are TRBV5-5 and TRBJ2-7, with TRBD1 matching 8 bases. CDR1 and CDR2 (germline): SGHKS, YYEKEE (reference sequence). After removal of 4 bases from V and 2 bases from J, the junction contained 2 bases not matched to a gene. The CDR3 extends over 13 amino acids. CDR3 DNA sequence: TGTGCCAGCAGCAAGGACAGGGCCTACGAGCAGTACTTC. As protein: CASSKDRAYEQYF.

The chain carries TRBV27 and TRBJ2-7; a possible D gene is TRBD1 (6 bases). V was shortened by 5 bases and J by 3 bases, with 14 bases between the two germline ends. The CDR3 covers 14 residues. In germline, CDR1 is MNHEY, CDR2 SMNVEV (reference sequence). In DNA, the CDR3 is TGTGCCAGCAGTCAGGGGCCAATTGGCTACGAGCAGTACTTC. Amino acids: CASSQGPIGYEQYF.

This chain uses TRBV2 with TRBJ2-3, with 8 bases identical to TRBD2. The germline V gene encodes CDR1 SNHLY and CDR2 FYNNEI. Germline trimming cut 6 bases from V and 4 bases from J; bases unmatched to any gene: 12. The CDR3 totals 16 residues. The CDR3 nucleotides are TGTGCCAGCAGGGCTATAGCGGGATTCACCCCAGATACGCAGTATTTT. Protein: CASRAIAGFTPDTQYF.

CDR3 amino acids: CASSLQGGGTEAFF. In DNA, the CDR3 is TGTGCCAGCAGCTTACAGGGCGGCGGAACAGAAGCTTTCTTT. The chain links TRBV28 to TRBJ1-1; D possibly corresponds to TRBD1 (6 bases). Per germline, CDR1 MDHEN and CDR2 SYDVKM. The CDR3 runs to 14 residues. The V and J ends lost 6 bases and 8 bases respectively, with 19 bases between them.

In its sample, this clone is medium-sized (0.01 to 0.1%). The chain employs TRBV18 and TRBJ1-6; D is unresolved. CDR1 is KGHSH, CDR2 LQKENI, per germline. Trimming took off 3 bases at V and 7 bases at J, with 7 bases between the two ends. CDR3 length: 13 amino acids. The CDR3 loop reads CASSPRENSPLHF. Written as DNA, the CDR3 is TGTGCCAGCTCACCCCGGGAAAATTCACCCCTCCACTTT.

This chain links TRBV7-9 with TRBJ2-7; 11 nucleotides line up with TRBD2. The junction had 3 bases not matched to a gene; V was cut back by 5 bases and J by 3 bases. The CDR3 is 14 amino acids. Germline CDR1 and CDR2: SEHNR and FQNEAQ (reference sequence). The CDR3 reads CASSPTSGIYEQYF. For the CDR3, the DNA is TGTGCCAGCAGCCCGACTAGCGGGATCTACGAGCAGTACTTC.

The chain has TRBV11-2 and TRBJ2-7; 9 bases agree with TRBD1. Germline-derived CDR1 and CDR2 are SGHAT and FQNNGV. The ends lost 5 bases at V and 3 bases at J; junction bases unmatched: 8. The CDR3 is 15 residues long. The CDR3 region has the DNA TGTGCCAGCAGCCTCGGGACAGGGTTGGGCTACGAGCAGTACTTC. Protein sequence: CASSLGTGLGYEQYF.

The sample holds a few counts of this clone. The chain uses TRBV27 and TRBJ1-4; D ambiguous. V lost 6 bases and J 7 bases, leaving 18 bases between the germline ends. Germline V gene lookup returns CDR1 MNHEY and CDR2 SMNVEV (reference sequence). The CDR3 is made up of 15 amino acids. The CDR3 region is CASRRGGSWFEKLFF. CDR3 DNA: TGTGCCAGCAGACGTGGAGGATCATGGTTTGAAAAACTGTTTTTT.

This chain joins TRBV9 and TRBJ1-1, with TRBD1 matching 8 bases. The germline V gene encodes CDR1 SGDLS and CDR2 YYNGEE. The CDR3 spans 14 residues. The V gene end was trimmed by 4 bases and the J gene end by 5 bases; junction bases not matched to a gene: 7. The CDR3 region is CASSPTGGGTEAFF. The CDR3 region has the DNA TGTGCCAGCAGCCCTACAGGGGGAGGTACTGAAGCTTTCTTT.

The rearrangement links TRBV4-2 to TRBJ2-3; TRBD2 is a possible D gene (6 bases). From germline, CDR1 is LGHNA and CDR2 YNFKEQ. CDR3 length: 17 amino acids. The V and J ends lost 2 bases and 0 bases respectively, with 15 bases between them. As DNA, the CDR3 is TGTGCCAGCAGCCAATCCTCCTTGGGAGGCAGCACAGATACGCAGTATTTT. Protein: CASSQSSLGGSTDTQYF.

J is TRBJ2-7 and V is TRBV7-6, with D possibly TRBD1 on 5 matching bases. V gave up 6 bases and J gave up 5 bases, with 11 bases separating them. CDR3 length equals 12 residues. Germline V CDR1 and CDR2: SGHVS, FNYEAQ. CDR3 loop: CASRSRGDEQYF. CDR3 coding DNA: TGTGCCAGCAGATCAAGGGGCGACGAGCAGTACTTC.